This T cell receptor (beta chain) was sequenced during a study of T cell repertoires in ileal Crohn's disease. Data came from immunoSEQ multiplex PCR; TCRdb stores just in-frame clones and leaves some out. Of some 15,000 clones listed, approximately 80% are singletons. Eligibility required adulthood, ileal or ileocolonic Crohn's disease and indicated ileocolonic resection. Trimming at V came to 6 bases and at J to 1 base, leaving 3 bases not matched to a gene. The CDR3 runs 13 residues. The germline gives CDR1 SEHNR, CDR2 FQNEAQ (reference sequence). This TCR came from an adult with Crohn's disease. This chain uses TRBV7-9 with TRBJ2-7; TRBD1 matches 7 bases. Sequenced: ileal tissue. This chain's CDR3 is CASRPDRSYEQYF. CDR3 bases: TGTGCCAGCAGGCCGGACAGGTCCTACGAGCAGTACTTC.